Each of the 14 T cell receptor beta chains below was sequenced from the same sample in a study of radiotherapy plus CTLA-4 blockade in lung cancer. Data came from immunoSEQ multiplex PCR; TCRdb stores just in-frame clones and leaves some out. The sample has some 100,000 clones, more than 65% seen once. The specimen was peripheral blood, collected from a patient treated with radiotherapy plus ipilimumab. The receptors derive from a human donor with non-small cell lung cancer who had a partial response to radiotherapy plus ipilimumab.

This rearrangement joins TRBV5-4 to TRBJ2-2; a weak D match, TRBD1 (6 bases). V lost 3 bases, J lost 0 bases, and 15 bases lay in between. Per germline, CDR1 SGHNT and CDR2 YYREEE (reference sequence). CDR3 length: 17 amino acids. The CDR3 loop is CASSSGMGHANTGELFF. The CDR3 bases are TGTGCCAGCAGCTCGGGAATGGGACACGCGAACACCGGGGAGCTGTTTTTT.

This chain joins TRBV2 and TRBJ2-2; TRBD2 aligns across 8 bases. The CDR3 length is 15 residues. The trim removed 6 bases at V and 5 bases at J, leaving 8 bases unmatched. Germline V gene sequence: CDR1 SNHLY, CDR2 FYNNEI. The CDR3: CASSRAGGFTGELFF. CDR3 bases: TGTGCCAGCAGCCGTGCGGGGGGCTTTACCGGGGAGCTGTTTTTT.

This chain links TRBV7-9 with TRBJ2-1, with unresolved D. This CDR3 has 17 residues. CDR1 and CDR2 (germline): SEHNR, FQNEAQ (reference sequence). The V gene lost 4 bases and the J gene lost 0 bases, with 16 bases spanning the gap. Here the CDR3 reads CASSSYNGGSSYNEQFF. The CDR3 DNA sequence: TGTGCCAGCAGCTCCTATAATGGCGGAAGCTCCTACAATGAGCAGTTCTTC.

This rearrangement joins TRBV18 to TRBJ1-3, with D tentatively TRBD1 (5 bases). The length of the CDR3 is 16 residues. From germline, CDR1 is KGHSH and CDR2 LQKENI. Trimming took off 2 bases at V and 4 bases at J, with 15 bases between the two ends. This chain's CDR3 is CASSPTAGTGGNTIYF. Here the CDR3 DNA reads TGTGCCAGCTCACCAACCGCGGGGACGGGGGGAAACACCATATATTTT.

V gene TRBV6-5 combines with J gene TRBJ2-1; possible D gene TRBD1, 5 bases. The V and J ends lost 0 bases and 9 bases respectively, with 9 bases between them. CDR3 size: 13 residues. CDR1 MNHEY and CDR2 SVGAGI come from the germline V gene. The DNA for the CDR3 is TGTGCCAGCAGTTACTCAGGGGCTTCTGAGCAGTTCTTC. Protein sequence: CASSYSGASEQFF.

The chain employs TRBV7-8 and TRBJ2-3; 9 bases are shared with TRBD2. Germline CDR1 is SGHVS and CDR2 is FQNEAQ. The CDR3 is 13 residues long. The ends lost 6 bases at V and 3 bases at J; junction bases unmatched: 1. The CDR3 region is CASRTSGTDTQYF. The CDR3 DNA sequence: TGTGCCAGCAGAACTAGCGGGACAGATACGCAGTATTTT.

The CDR3 protein is CASSQNRFYNEQFF. DNA for the CDR3: TGTGCCAGCAGCCAAAACAGGTTTTACAATGAGCAGTTCTTC. The genes are TRBV4-2 and TRBJ2-1, with D maybe TRBD1 (5 bases). CDR1 LGHNA and CDR2 YNFKEQ come from the germline V gene. Trimming stripped 2 bases from V and 4 bases from J, with 9 bases between. This CDR3 is 14 amino acids long.

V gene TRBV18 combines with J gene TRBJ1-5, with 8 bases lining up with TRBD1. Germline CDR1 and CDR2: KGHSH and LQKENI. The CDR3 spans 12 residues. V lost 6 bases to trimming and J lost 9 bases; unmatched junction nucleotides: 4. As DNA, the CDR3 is TGTGCCAGCTCCCCCAGGGGGCGGCCCCAGCATTTT. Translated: CASSPRGRPQHF.

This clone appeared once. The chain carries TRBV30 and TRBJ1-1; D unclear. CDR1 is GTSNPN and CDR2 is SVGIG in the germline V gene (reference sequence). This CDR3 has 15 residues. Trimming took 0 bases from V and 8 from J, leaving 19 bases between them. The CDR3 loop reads CAWSVSGRRTGEAFF. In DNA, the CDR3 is TGTGCCTGGAGTGTATCTGGTCGGAGAACTGGGGAAGCTTTCTTT. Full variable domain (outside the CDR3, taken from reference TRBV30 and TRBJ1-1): SQTIHQWPATLVQPVGSPLSLECTVEGTSNPNLYWYRQAAGRGLQLLFYSVGIGQISSEVPQNLSASRPQDRQFILSSKKLLLSDSGFYLCAWSVSGRRTGEAFFGQGTRLTVV.

Here the CDR3 DNA reads TGTGCCAGCAGTACTTACGAGCAGTACTTC. Its translation: CASSTYEQYF. The chain couples TRBV28 to TRBJ2-7; D remains unclear. Germline CDR1 is MDHEN and CDR2 is SYDVKM. The CDR3 is 10 amino acids. Trimming removed 5 bases from V and 4 bases from J, with 3 bases in between.

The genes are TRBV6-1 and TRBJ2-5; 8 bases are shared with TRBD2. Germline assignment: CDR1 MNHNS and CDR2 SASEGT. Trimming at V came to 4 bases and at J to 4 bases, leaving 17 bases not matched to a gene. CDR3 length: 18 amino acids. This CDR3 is CASSANRLAAGGSETQYF. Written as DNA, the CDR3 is TGTGCCAGCAGTGCCAACCGCTTGGCGGCGGGAGGATCAGAGACCCAGTACTTC.

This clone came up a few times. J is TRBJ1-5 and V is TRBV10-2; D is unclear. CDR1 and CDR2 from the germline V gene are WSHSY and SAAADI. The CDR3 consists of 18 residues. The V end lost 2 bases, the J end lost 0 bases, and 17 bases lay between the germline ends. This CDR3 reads CASSEGWAGDYSNQPQHF. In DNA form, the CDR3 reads TGCGCCAGCAGTGAGGGTTGGGCAGGCGACTATAGCAATCAGCCCCAGCATTTT.

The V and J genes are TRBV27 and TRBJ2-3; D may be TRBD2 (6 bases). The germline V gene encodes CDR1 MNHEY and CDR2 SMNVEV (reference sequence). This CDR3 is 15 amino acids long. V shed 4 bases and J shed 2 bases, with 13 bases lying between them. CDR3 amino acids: CASSSRRLVTDTQYF. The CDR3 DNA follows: TGTGCCAGCAGTTCCCGGCGACTAGTCACAGATACGCAGTATTTT.

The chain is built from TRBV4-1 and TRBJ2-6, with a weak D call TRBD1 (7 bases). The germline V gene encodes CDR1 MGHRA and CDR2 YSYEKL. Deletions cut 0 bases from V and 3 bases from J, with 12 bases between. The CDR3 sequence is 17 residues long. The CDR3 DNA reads TGCGCCAGCAGCCAAGATGGAGGGGGCGGTGGGGCCAACGTCCTGACTTTC. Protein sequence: CASSQDGGGGGANVLTF.